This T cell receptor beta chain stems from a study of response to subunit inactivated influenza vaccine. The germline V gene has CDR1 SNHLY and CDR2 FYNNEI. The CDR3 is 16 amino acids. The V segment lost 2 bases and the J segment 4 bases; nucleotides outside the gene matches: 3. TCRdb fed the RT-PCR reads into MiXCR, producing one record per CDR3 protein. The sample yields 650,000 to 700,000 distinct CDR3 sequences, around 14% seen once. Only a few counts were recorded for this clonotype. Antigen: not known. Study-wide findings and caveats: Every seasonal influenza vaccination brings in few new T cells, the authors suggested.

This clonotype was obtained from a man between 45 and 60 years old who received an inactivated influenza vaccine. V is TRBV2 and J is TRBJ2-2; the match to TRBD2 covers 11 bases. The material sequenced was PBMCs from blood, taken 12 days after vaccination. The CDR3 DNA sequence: TGTGCCAGCAGTGAAACTAGCGGGGGACCCACCGGGGAGCTGTTTTTT. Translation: CASSETSGGPTGELFF.